This TCR beta chain was sequenced for a study of blood T cell repertoires in COVID-19. As for the study in general: In each case, the material was cDNA or gDNA derived from T cells, B-cell-depleted T cells, or PBMCs.

Enrollees, about 18 to 89 years old, lived in about two dozen US areas. Authors' data handling: Using reference gene primer amplification, nucleated cell counts were estimated. The assay was immunoSEQ multiplex PCR, and TCRdb's table has in-frame clones only and misses some. The DNA gave D and trimming, while V, J and clone size come from that table. The sample gives hundreds of thousands of clones, 85% to 90% of which show up once; 0.95% to 1.2% is in the top ten. V was cut by 3 bases and J by 2 bases, with 18 bases left in between. The CDR3 has 17 residues. In germline, CDR1 is MDHEN, CDR2 SYDVKM. The sequencing input was PBMCs or T cells enriched from blood (not recorded which). The chain couples TRBV28 to TRBJ2-3; D may be TRBD2 (5 bases). This receptor was taken from a man aged 30 to 45 who had recovered from COVID-19. CDR3 amino acids: CASSFGGNTGTTDTQYF. CDR3 nucleotides: TGTGCCAGCAGTTTCGGCGGTAATACGGGAACCACAGATACGCAGTATTTT.